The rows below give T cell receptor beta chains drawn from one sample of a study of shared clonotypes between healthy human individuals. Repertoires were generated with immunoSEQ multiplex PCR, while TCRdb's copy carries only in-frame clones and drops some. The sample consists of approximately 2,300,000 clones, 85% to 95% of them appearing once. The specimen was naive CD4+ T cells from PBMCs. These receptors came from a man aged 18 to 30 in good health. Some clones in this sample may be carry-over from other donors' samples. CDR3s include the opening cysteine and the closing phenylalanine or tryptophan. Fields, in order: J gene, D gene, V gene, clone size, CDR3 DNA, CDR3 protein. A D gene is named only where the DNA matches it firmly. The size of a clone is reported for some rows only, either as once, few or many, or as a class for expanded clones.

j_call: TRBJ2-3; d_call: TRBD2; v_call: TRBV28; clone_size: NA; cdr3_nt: TGTGCCAGCAGTTTAGGCGGGAGGGCCCCCTCAGATACGCAGTATTTT; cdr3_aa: CASSLGGRAPSDTQYF
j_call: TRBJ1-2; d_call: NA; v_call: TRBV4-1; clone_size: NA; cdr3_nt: TGCGCCAGCAGCCAAGGGTCTCCCTCCAGATATGGCTACACCTTC; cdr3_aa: CASSQGSPSRYGYTF
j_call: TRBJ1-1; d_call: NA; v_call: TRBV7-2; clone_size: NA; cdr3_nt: TGTGCCAGCAGCTGGTCCTTCTGGGGCACTGAAGCTTTCTTT; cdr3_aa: CASSWSFWGTEAFF
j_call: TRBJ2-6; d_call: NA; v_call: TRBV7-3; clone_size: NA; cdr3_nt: TGTGCCAGCAGTTGGGACGCAAGCTCTGGGGCCAACGTCCTGACTTTC; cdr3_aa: CASSWDASSGANVLTF
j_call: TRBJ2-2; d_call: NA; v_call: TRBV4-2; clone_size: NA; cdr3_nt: TGTGCCAGCAGCCAAGAGGAGACTAACTCGTACGGGGAGCTGTTTTTT; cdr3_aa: CASSQEETNSYGELFF
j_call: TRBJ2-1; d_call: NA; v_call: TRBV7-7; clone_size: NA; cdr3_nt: TGTGCCAGCAGCTCCCTCCCGGGTTGGGGTTATGAGCAGTTCTTC; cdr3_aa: CASSSLPGWGYEQFF
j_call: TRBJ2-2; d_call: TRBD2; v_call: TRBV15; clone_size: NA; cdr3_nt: TGTGCCACCAGCAGTTCACTAGCGGGACCCACCGGGGAGCTGTTTTTT; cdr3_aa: CATSSSLAGPTGELFF
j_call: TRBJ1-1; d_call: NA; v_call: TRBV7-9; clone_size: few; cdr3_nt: TGTGCCAGCAGCCCCACACGGAACACTGAAGCTTTCTTT; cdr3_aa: CASSPTRNTEAFF
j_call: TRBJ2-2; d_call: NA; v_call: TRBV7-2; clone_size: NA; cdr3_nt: TGTGCCAGCAGCTTACTTGTGGGAATTTCCACCGGGGAGCTGTTTTTT; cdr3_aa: CASSLLVGISTGELFF
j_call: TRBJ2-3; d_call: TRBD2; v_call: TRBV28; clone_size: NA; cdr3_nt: TGTGCCAGCAGTTACCGGATGGGGGGGTATACGCAGTATTTT; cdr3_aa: CASSYRMGGYTQYF
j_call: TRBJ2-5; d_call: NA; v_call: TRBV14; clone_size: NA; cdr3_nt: TGTGCCAGCAGCCAAGACAGCGGAGGGGCCATCCAAGAGACCCAGTACTTC; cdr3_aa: CASSQDSGGAIQETQYF
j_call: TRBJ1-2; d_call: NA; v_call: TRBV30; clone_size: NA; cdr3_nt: TGTGCCTGGGGCCGAGACAGGAACTATGGCTACACCTTC; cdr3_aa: CAWGRDRNYGYTF
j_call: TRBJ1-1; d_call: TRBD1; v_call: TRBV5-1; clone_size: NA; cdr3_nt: TGCGCCAGCAGCCCCGGACAGGCCCACCTATACATGAACACTGAAGCTTTCTTT; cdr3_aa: CASSPGQAHLYMNTEAFF
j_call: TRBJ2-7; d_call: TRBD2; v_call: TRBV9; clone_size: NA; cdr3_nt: TGTGCCAGCAGCGTAGGGCTAGCGGGGTACGAGCAGTACTTC; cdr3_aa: CASSVGLAGYEQYF
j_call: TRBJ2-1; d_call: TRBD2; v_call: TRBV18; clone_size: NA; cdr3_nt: TGTGCCAGCTCACCACCCCTAGCGGGTGACAATGAGCAGTTCTTC; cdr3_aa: CASSPPLAGDNEQFF
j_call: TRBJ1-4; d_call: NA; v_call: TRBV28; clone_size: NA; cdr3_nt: TGTGCCAGCCAGCCAGGGGCTTGGGAAAAACTGTTTTTT; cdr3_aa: CASQPGAWEKLFF
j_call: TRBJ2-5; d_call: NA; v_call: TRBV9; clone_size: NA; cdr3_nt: TGTGCCAGCAGCCCTGGACAGCGATTAGAGACCCAGTACTTC; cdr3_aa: CASSPGQRLETQYF
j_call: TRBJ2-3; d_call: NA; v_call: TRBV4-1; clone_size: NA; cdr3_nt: TGCGCCAGCAGCCGAGGGACTGGCACAGATACGCAGTATTTT; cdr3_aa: CASSRGTGTDTQYF
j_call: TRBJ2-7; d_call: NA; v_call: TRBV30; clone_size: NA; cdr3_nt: TGTGCCTGGAGTGTATGGGGGCCTCAGTACTTC; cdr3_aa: CAWSVWGPQYF
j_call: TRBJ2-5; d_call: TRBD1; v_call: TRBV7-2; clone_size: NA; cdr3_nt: TGTGCCAGCAGGAGCGGACAGGGGGCATTGACCCAGTACTTC; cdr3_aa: CASRSGQGALTQYF
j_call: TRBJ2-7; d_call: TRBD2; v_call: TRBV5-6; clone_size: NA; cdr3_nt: TGTGCCAGCAGCCAGGGACTAGCGGGAAGTTACGAGCAGTACTTC; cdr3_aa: CASSQGLAGSYEQYF
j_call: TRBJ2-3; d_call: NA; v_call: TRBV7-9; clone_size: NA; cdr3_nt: TGTGCCAGCAACCAAGATACGCAGTATTTT; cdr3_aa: CASNQDTQYF